These 8 T cell receptor beta chains came from one sample sequenced in a study of pediatric ulcerative colitis. Assay used: immunoSEQ multiplex PCR; TCRdb lists only in-frame clones, some missing. The sample has fewer than 15,000 clones; 85% to 90% are singletons. Sequencing input: blood. All receptors come from a boy between 10 and 17 years old with moderate ulcerative colitis.

This chain uses TRBV19 with TRBJ1-3; 10 bases align to TRBD1. The CDR3 contains 18 residues. Trimming at V came to 5 bases and at J to 0 bases, leaving 10 bases not matched to a gene. Germline assignment: CDR1 LNHDA and CDR2 SQIVND (reference sequence). In DNA form, the CDR3 reads TGTGCCAGTAGTCCTCGGACAGGGGGGATATCCTCTGGAAACACCATATATTTT. It encodes CASSPRTGGISSGNTIYF. Variable domain in full (rest from reference TRBV19 and TRBJ1-3): DGGITQSPKYLFRKEGQNVTLSCEQNLNHDAMYWYRQDPGQGLRLIYYSQIVNDFQKGDIAEGYSVSREKKESFPLTVTSAQKNPTAFYLCASSPRTGGISSGNTIYFGEGSWLTVV.

CDR3: CASSPLQGNEQFF. CDR3 nucleotide sequence: TGTGCCAGCAGTCCACTACAGGGGAATGAGCAGTTCTTC. The rearrangement links TRBV27 to TRBJ2-1; TRBD1 aligns across 7 bases. With 5 bases clipped from V and 7 bases from J, the junction kept 5 bases outside the gene matches. This CDR3 has 13 amino acids. Germline assignment: CDR1 MNHEY and CDR2 SMNVEV (reference sequence).

The rearrangement joins TRBV7-9 to TRBJ1-3; D not resolved. Looked up from germline, CDR1 is SEHNR and CDR2 is FQNEAQ (reference sequence). V shed 3 bases and J shed 2 bases, with 5 bases lying between them. The CDR3 length is 13 residues. The CDR3 region is CASSFEAGNTIYF. As DNA, the CDR3 is TGTGCCAGCAGCTTCGAAGCTGGAAACACCATATATTTT. The whole variable domain, remainder taken from reference TRBV7-9 and TRBJ1-3, is DTGVSQNPRHKITKRGQNVTFRCDPISEHNRLYWYRQTLGQGPEFLTYFQNEAQLEKSRLLSDRFSAERPKGSFSTLEIQRTEQGDSAMYLCASSFEAGNTIYFGEGSWLTVV.

This clone has just one count. The chain links TRBV11-3 to TRBJ2-1; 13 bases are shared with TRBD2. Per germline, CDR1 SGHNT and CDR2 YENEEA. V gave up 1 base and J gave up 1 base; unmatched junction bases: 4. This CDR3 is built from 18 residues. This chain's CDR3 is CASSLGTSGGESYNEQFF. Written as DNA, the CDR3 is TGTGCCAGCAGCTTAGGGACTAGCGGGGGTGAATCCTACAATGAGCAGTTCTTC.

This clone showed up just once. The chain is built from TRBV5-4 and TRBJ2-1; 11 bases align to TRBD2. The ends lost 0 bases at V and 3 bases at J; junction bases unmatched: 8. CDR3 length: 18 amino acids. Per the germline V gene, CDR1 is SGHNT and CDR2 is YYREEE (reference sequence). Written as DNA, the CDR3 is TGTGCCAGCAGCTTGGCCCCGACTAGCGGGACCAGCTACAATGAGCAGTTCTTC. Translating it yields CASSLAPTSGTSYNEQFF.

The chain links TRBV18 to TRBJ2-1; tentatively, D is TRBD2 (6 bases). Trimming cost V 3 bases and J 9 bases, with 24 bases left between them. This CDR3 region has 17 residues. Germline loops: CDR1 KGHSH, CDR2 LQKENI. The CDR3 protein is CASSPAGSGVFKVEQFF. The DNA for the CDR3 is TGTGCCAGCTCACCCGCCGGGTCGGGGGTCTTCAAGGTTGAGCAGTTCTTC.

The genes are TRBV2 and TRBJ1-2; tentatively, D is TRBD1 (6 bases). Germline V gene sequence: CDR1 SNHLY, CDR2 FYNNEI. Trimming took 4 bases from V and 3 from J, leaving 15 bases between them. The CDR3 is 15 amino acids. The CDR3 reads CASSVGQGRDYGYTF. As DNA, the CDR3 is TGTGCCAGCAGTGTGGGGCAGGGGAGGGACTATGGCTACACCTTC.

J is TRBJ1-4 and V is TRBV4-3; D remains unclear. Germline CDR1 is LGHNA and CDR2 is YSLEER. Deletions cut 6 bases from V and 8 bases from J, with 13 bases between. CDR3 length: 13 amino acids. In DNA, the CDR3 is TGCGCCAGCAGTGGAGGTGGACGGGAAAAACTGTTTTTT. It translates to CASSGGGREKLFF.